This TCR beta chain was obtained from a study of blood T cell repertoires in COVID-19. Study summary: Spain, Italy and the United States supplied samples that represented acute and convalescent COVID-19. The cDNA or gDNA used as material had been derived from T cells, B-cell-depleted T cells, or PBMCs.

Source study methods: Nucleated cell number was recorded as an estimate derived from reference gene primer amplification. Libraries were prepared by immunoSEQ multiplex PCR; TCRdb keeps only in-frame clonotypes and omits some of them. That table furnishes V, J and clone size, whereas the DNA furnished D and trimming. The sample has 250,000 to 300,000 clones, 89% seen once. CDR1 and CDR2 from the germline V gene are LGHDT and YNNKEL (reference sequence). This CDR3 has 15 residues. V lost 0 bases to trimming and J lost 0 bases, with 8 bases between them. Sequenced: peripheral blood. This TCR derives from a man aged 45-60 years with acute or convalescent COVID-19. V is TRBV3-1 (or the pseudogene TRBV3-2) and J is TRBJ1-2; D gene uncertain. In DNA, the CDR3 is TGTGCCAGCAGCCAAGACCCAGTGTCTAACTATGGCTACACCTTC. The encoded protein is CASSQDPVSNYGYTF.